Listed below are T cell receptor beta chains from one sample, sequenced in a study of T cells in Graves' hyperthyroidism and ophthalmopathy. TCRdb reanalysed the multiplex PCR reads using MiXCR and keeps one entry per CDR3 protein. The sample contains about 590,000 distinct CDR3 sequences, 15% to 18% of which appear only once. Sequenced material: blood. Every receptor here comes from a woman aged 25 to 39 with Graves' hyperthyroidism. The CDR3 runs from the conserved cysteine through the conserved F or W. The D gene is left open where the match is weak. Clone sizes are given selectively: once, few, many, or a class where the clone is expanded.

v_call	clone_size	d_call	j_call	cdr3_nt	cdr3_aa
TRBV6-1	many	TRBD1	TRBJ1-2	TGTGCCAGCAGTCGGAGGACAGGGGATGGCTACACCTTC	CASSRRTGDGYTF
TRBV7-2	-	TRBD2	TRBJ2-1	TGTGCCAGCAGCTTAGTAGCGGGAGGGCCCCCGAACAATGAGCAGTTCTTC	CASSLVAGGPPNNEQFF
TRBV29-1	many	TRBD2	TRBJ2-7	TGCAGCGTTGCCGAGGGACTAGCGGGGTCCTACGAGCAGTACTTC	CSVAEGLAGSYEQYF
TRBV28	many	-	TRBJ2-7	TGTGCCAGCAGGAATAGCGGCCTCCGGGACAGCTATCACGAGCAGTACTTC	CASRNSGLRDSYHEQYF
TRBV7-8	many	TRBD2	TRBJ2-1	TGTGCCAGCAGCTTAGCATTTGCGGGAGGCTCCTACAATGAGCAGTTCTTC	CASSLAFAGGSYNEQFF
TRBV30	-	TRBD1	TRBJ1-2	TGTGCCTGGAGCCCCGGGGACAGGGCTTATGGCTACACCTTC	CAWSPGDRAYGYTF
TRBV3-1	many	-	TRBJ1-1	TGTGCCAGCAGCCAAGAGCCCCGGTTCGGGGTAGCTTTCTTT	CASSQEPRFGVAFF
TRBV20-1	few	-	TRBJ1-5	TGCAGTGCTAGAGATGTCGACAGTAGCAATCAGCCCCAGCATTTT	CSARDVDSSNQPQHF
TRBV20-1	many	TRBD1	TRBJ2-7	TGCAGTGCTAGTTGGACAGGGAGATACGAGCAGTACTTC	CSASWTGRYEQYF
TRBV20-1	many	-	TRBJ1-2	TGCAGTGCAAAGGACAGCCCGACTAACTATGGCTACACCTTC	CSAKDSPTNYGYTF
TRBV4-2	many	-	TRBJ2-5	TGTGCCAGCAGCCAAGGGCCCCCTGGGGGAGAGACCCAGTACTTC	CASSQGPPGGETQYF
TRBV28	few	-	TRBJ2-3	TGTGCCAGCAGTTTAGTAGACAACGCAGATACGCAGTATTTT	CASSLVDNADTQYF
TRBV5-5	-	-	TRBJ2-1	TGTGCCAGCAGCTTGACAGGGCCAGGGTTCTACAATGAGCAGTTCTTC	CASSLTGPGFYNEQFF
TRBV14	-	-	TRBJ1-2	TGTGCCAGCAGCCAAGCAGGGCTCTATGGCTACACCTTC	CASSQAGLYGYTF
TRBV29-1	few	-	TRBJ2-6	TGCAGCGTCCAGAAAAGCTCTGGGGCCAACGTCCTGACTTTC	CSVQKSSGANVLTF
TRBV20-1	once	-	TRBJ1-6	TGCAGTGCTTTTAAGCAGGGAAATCTCAATTCACCCCTCCACTTT	CSAFKQGNLNSPLHF
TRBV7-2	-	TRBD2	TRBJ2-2	TGTGCCAGCAGCCCAAGATTAGCGGGAGGGGGGAACACCGGGGAGCTGTTTTTT	CASSPRLAGGGNTGELFF
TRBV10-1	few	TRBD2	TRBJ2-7	TGCGCCAGCAGTGAGCTAGCGGGGCAGACCTACGAGCAGTACTTC	CASSELAGQTYEQYF
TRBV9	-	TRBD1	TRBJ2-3	TGTGCCAGCAGCGTAGATGGGACAGGGGGCACAGATACGCAGTATTTT	CASSVDGTGGTDTQYF
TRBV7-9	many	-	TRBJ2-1	TGTGCCAGCAGGCTTCAGGGTACGGGTGACAATGAGCAGTTCTTC	CASRLQGTGDNEQFF
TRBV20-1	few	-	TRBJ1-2	TGCAGTGCTAGAGCACTTCAGGGGCCTAGGGGCTACACCTTC	CSARALQGPRGYTF
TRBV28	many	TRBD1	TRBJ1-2	TGTGCCAGCAGTTCTCGAACAGGGGATTCCGTGTCGGGCTACACCTTC	CASSSRTGDSVSGYTF
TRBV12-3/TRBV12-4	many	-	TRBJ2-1	TGTGCCAGCAGTCAAGGACAGCCCTACAATGAGCAGTTCTTC	CASSQGQPYNEQFF
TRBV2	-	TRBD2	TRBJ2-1	TGTGCCAGCAGTTACTTGATGACCCCCACTAGCGGGATGTCCTACAATGAGCAGTTCTTC	CASSYLMTPTSGMSYNEQFF
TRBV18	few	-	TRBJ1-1	TGTGCCAGCTCACTTCAGGGTCGGGCTGAAGCTTTCTTT	CASSLQGRAEAFF
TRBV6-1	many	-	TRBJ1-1	TGTGCCAGCAGAGACCGACATGGTGGGGACTCTGAAGCTTTCTTT	CASRDRHGGDSEAFF
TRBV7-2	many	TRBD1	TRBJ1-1	TGTGCCAGCAGCTTACTTCGACAGGGATGGGACACTGAAGCTTTCTTT	CASSLLRQGWDTEAFF
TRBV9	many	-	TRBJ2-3	TGTGCCAGCAGCGTAGGCTCTGATACGCAGTATTTT	CASSVGSDTQYF
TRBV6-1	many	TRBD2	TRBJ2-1	TGTGCCAGCAGTTCGGGGGGGACTAGCGGGAGCGGTGAGCAGTTCTTC	CASSSGGTSGSGEQFF
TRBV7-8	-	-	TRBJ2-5	TGTGCCAGCAGCTTAGAGGCGCTAGCGAGCCAAGAGACCCAGTACTTC	CASSLEALASQETQYF
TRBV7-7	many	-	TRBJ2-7	TGTGCCAGCAGCTTAGGCCGACCCCCCGAGGTGTCCTACGAGCAGTACTTC	CASSLGRPPEVSYEQYF
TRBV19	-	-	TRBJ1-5	TGTGCCAGTAGTACCCGGGGTTGGGAAACTGGAAGCAATCAGCCCCAGCATTTT	CASSTRGWETGSNQPQHF
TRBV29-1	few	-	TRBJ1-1	TGCAGCGTTGAGATAGGGGGCACTGAAGCTTTCTTT	CSVEIGGTEAFF
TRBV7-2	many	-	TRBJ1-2	TGTGCCAGCAGCCCAGAGGTAAACTATGGCTACACCTTC	CASSPEVNYGYTF
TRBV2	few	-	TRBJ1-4	TGTGCCAGCAACGGTCGGAGAATATTAGATGAAAAACTGTTTTTT	CASNGRRILDEKLFF
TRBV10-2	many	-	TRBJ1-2	TGTGCCAGCAGTGAGGGCTATGGCTACACCTTC	CASSEGYGYTF
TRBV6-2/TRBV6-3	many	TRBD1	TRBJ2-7	TGTGCCAGCAGTCGATTCGGGCAGGGGGCCTACGAGCAGTACTTC	CASSRFGQGAYEQYF
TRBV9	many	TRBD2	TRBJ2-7	TGTGCCAGCAGCGTAGACACTAGCGGGAGTTACGAGCAGTACTTC	CASSVDTSGSYEQYF
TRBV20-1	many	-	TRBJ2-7	TGCAGTGCTAACACCGGGTCCCGTCCCTACGAGCAGTACTTC	CSANTGSRPYEQYF
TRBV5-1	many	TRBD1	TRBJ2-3	TGCGCCAGCAGCATCGGGACAGACCCTAGCACAGATACGCAGTATTTT	CASSIGTDPSTDTQYF
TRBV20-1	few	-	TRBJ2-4	TGCAGTGCTAGAGTTGTCGGGGTAGCCAAAAACATTCAGTACTTC	CSARVVGVAKNIQYF
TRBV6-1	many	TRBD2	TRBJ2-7	TGTGCCAGCAGTTATGCAGGGAGGGACTACGAGCAGTACTTC	CASSYAGRDYEQYF
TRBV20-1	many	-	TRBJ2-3	TGCAGTGCTAGAGATACAAGAAACGTTCGGAATACGCAGTATTTT	CSARDTRNVRNTQYF
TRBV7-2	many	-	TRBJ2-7	TGTGCCAGCAGCACCTCTCGCTACGAGCAGTACTTC	CASSTSRYEQYF
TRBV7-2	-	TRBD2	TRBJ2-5	TGTGCCAGCAGCTCCCGGGGGGGGCAGGGCCTCGTTAATCGCACCCAGTACTTC	CASSSRGGQGLVNRTQYF
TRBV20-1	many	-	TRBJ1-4	TGCAGTGCTAGAGATCTCGACAGCAGAGATGAAAAACTGTTTTTT	CSARDLDSRDEKLFF
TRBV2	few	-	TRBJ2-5	TGTGCCAGCAGTGAAATTTATGGACGGAGGCAAGAGACCCAGTACTTC	CASSEIYGRRQETQYF
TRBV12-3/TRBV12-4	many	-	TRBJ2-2	TGTGCCAGCAGTCCTTCGCGGGGGCCCACGGGCACCGGGGAGCTGTTTTTT	CASSPSRGPTGTGELFF
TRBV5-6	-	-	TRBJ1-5	TGTGCCAGCAGCTTTGACACTGAGACTTTTTTGATGCCCCAGCATTTT	CASSFDTETFLMPQHF
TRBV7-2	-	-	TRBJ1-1	TGTGCCGGCAGCTTTTCCCCGGGGGGCGGTCGCGAAGCTTTCTTT	CAGSFSPGGGREAFF